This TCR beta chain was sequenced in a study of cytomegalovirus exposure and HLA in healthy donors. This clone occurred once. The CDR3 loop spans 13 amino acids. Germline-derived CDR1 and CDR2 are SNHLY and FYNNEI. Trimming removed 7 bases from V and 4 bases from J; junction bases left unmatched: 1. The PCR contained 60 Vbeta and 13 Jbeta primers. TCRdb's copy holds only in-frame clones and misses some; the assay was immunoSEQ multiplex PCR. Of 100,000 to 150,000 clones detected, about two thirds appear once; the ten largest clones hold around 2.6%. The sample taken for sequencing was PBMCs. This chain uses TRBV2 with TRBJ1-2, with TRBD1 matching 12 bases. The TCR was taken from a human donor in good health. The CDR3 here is CASKGQGAYGYTF. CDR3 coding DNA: TGTGCCAGCAAGGGACAGGGGGCCTATGGCTACACCTTC. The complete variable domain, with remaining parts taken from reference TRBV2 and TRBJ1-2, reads EPEVTQTPSHQVTQMGQEVILRCVPISNHLYFYWYRQILGQKVEFLVSFYNNEISEKSEIFDDQFSVERPDGSNFTLKIRSTKLEDSAMYFCASKGQGAYGYTFGSGTRLTVV.